The next 31 T cell receptor beta chains were all read from a single sample in a study of T cells in Graves' hyperthyroidism and ophthalmopathy. Researchers took RNA transcripts and amplified the TCR beta CDR3 regions from them. HTBI primers were the set used in a first-round RT-PCR of the TCR CDR3. TCRdb reanalysed the multiplex PCR reads using MiXCR and keeps one entry per CDR3 protein. The top ten clones hold 11% to 15% of a sample with around 440,000 distinct CDR3 sequences, roughly 14% of them seen once. Sequences were obtained from blood. The receptor source for this set is a woman in her late teens or twenties with Graves' hyperthyroidism.

The chain uses TRBV19 and TRBJ1-5; D is uncertain. This CDR3 is 12 amino acids long. Germline values: CDR1 LNHDA, CDR2 SQIVND (reference sequence). V was clipped by 10 bases and J by 2 bases, with 9 bases between them. DNA for the CDR3: TGTGCCACATCATCACGCAATCAGCCCCAGCATTTT. This sequence encodes CATSSRNQPQHF.

This clonotype occurred a few times. The V gene is TRBV7-6, the J gene TRBJ2-1, with 9 bases fitting TRBD1. The CDR3 has 15 amino acids. Germline CDR1 and CDR2: SGHVS and FNYEAQ. V shed 3 bases and J 7 bases; nucleotides not matched to a gene: 7. CDR3 DNA sequence: TGTGCCAGCAGCTTGTCCCTGGACAGGGGAAATGAGCAGTTCTTC. Its protein is CASSLSLDRGNEQFF.

The chain couples TRBV5-1 to TRBJ1-6; D unresolved. CDR1 and CDR2 from the germline V gene are SGHRS and YFSETQ. CDR3 size: 17 residues. V dropped 6 bases and J dropped 0 bases, with 16 bases sitting between them. In nucleotides, the CDR3 is TGCGCCAGCAAATCTGGGGTTCCGGGCTCCTATAATTCACCCCTCCACTTT. Translation gives CASKSGVPGSYNSPLHF.

V is TRBV6-9 and J is TRBJ2-1, with 9 bases identical to TRBD1. V was clipped by 3 bases and J by 7 bases; unmatched bases: 10. Germline V gene sequence: CDR1 MNHGY, CDR2 SVAAGI. The CDR3 length is 16 residues. The CDR3 loop reads CASSYFTGGAGNEQFF. In DNA, the CDR3 is TGTGCCAGCAGTTACTTCACAGGGGGCGCAGGAAATGAGCAGTTCTTC.

This clonotype was detected many times. The chain employs TRBV2 and TRBJ1-3, with D possibly TRBD1 on 6 matching bases. The CDR3 sequence is 16 residues long. The V gene lost 5 bases and the J gene lost 0 bases, with 14 bases spanning the gap. CDR1 is SNHLY and CDR2 is FYNNEI in the germline V gene. The chain's CDR3 is CASSQQTGLSGNTIYF. The CDR3 coding sequence is TGTGCCAGCAGTCAACAGACAGGTCTCTCTGGAAACACCATATATTTT.

The V call is TRBV15, the J call TRBJ1-2; D unresolved. The germline V gene encodes CDR1 LNHNV and CDR2 YYDKDF (reference sequence). V was clipped by 4 bases and J by 4 bases, with 16 bases between them. This CDR3 region has 15 residues. The CDR3 DNA sequence: TGTGCCACCAGCAAAGAGAGAACGCCCACCTATGGCTACACCTTC. Translation gives CATSKERTPTYGYTF.

This clonotype appeared many times. V usage is TRBV5-1 and J usage is TRBJ2-7, with 11 positions matching TRBD2. CDR3 length: 15 amino acids. Trimming cost V 3 bases and J 6 bases; bases outside gene matches: 8. Germline assignment: CDR1 SGHRS and CDR2 YFSETQ. CDR3 in amino acids: CASSSHPLAGAEQYF. DNA of the CDR3: TGCGCCAGCAGCTCACACCCACTAGCGGGAGCCGAGCAGTACTTC.

Regarding this clonotype: The junction and the germline gene differ at one end; a read error may be behind it. The J gene is TRBJ2-5, the V gene TRBV13; TRBD2 aligns across 7 bases. This CDR3 is built from 17 residues. Germline V CDR1 and CDR2: PRHDT, FYEKMQ (reference sequence). The CDR3 sequence is CASSSRPSGQWKETQCF. CDR3 in DNA: TGTGCCAGCAGCTCGCGCCCTAGCGGTCAATGGAAAGAGACCCAGTGCTTC.

This clonotype came up many times. CDR3 residues: CASSSPPEGPHEQYF. The CDR3 nucleotides are TGTGCCAGCAGCTCCCCTCCGGAGGGCCCCCACGAGCAGTACTTC. This chain uses TRBV7-9 with TRBJ2-7, with D possibly TRBD2 on 6 matching bases. V shed 4 bases and J shed 5 bases, with 18 bases lying between them. Germline V lookup: CDR1 SEHNR, CDR2 FQNEAQ (reference sequence). The CDR3 extends over 15 amino acids.

This clonotype was counted ten times or more. V is TRBV3-1 and J is TRBJ1-1; D is perhaps TRBD1 (6 bases). Germline values: CDR1 LGHDT, CDR2 YNNKEL (reference sequence). The CDR3 has 13 residues. Trimming removed 2 bases from V and 12 bases from J, with 16 bases in between. CDR3 in amino acids: CASSQRGGLETFF. The CDR3 DNA sequence: TGTGCCAGCAGCCAAAGAGGGGGATTGGAAACTTTCTTT.

This clonotype has a handful of counts. The chain links TRBV7-2 to TRBJ2-7, with D possibly matching TRBD2 (5 bases). V was clipped by 2 bases and J by 1 base, with 9 bases between them. The germline CDR1 and CDR2 sequences are SGHTA and FQGNSA. This CDR3 is 14 amino acids long. The CDR3: CASSLFGESYEQYF. Here the CDR3 DNA reads TGTGCCAGCAGCTTATTCGGGGAATCCTACGAGCAGTACTTC.

This clonotype was counted only a few times. The chain links TRBV24-1 to TRBJ2-7; 9 bases line up with TRBD2. The trim removed 4 bases at V and 2 bases at J, leaving 8 bases unmatched. CDR3 size: 16 residues. In germline, CDR1 is KGHDR, CDR2 SFDVKD. CDR3 DNA: TGTGCCACCAGTGACCCTGATGCGGGAGGGCCCTACGAGCAGTACTTC. Its protein product is CATSDPDAGGPYEQYF.

There are many counts of this clonotype. The chain recombines TRBV5-1 with TRBJ1-2; D perhaps matches TRBD1 (5 bases). Trimming shortened V by 1 base and J by 3 bases, and 10 bases separated the two germline ends. The CDR3 covers 14 residues. Germline V CDR1 and CDR2: SGHRS, YFSETQ. The CDR3 spells CASSLRPGDYGYTF. The CDR3 DNA reads TGCGCCAGCAGCTTGCGTCCGGGGGACTATGGCTACACCTTC.

This clonotype was detected many times. The chain couples TRBV20-1 to TRBJ2-1; 9 nucleotides agree with TRBD2. The CDR3 totals 17 residues. J was trimmed by 4 bases and V by 4 bases; bases with no gene match: 14. From germline, CDR1 is DFQATT and CDR2 SNEGSKA (reference sequence). CDR3 loop: CSATDARLAGIYNEQFF. The CDR3 nucleotides are TGCAGTGCTACCGACGCCCGGCTAGCGGGGATATACAATGAGCAGTTCTTC.

This clonotype was found many times. The gene calls are TRBV11-2 and TRBJ1-4; TRBD1 might be the D (5 bases). The CDR3 totals 16 residues. From germline, CDR1 is SGHAT and CDR2 FQNNGV. V lost 5 bases and J lost 3, with 16 bases in between. DNA for the CDR3: TGTGCCAGCAGCCCCATGACGTTGGGGCCTAATGAAAAACTGTTTTTT. It yields the protein CASSPMTLGPNEKLFF.

This clonotype was seen ten or more times. The chain uses TRBV6-2 or TRBV6-3 and TRBJ2-5; unclear D gene. CDR1 and CDR2 (germline): MNHEY, SVGEGT. The CDR3 is 13 amino acids. V was shortened by 5 bases and J by 2 bases, with 9 bases between the two germline ends. The CDR3 DNA follows: TGTGCCAGCAGTAGGACGGAGCAAGAGACCCAGTACTTC. Its protein is CASSRTEQETQYF.

This clonotype was seen at least ten times. The chain carries TRBV11-2 and TRBJ2-7; D not resolved. Germline V gene lookup returns CDR1 SGHAT and CDR2 FQNNGV. This CDR3 region has 11 residues. CDR3 DNA: TGTGCTTCGCAAGTGGACTACGAGCAGTACTTC. Encoded protein: CASQVDYEQYF.

This clonotype was seen ten or more times. The chain couples TRBV28 to TRBJ2-3; 11 bases map to TRBD2. The CDR3 runs to 15 residues. V was pared by 6 bases and J by 7 bases, with 9 bases of the junction left unmatched. Germline CDR1 and CDR2: MDHEN and SYDVKM. The CDR3 DNA sequence: TGTGCCAGCAGGAGCGTAGCGGGAGGGGGGTATACGCAGTATTTT. It codes for CASRSVAGGGYTQYF.

Concerning this clonotype: A much larger clone lies one base from this, so it may be a read error. This chain joins TRBV12-3 or TRBV12-4 and TRBJ2-5, with D perhaps assigned TRBD1 or TRBD2 (5 bases each). This CDR3 contains 11 residues. CDR3 region: CASGLMGTQCF. For the CDR3, the DNA is TGTGCCAGCGGATTGATGGGGACCCAGTGCTTC.

Many counts were recorded for this clonotype. The rearrangement uses TRBV3-1 and TRBJ1-2, with 7 bases aligning to TRBD1. The length of the CDR3 is 15 residues. V dropped 4 bases and J dropped 2; count of bases not matched to a gene: 7. Germline CDR1 reads LGHDT; CDR2 reads YNNKEL (reference sequence). The CDR3 DNA follows: TGTGCCAGCAGCCTCACGGGACAGCAAAACTATGGCTACACCTTC. Translation gives CASSLTGQQNYGYTF.

This clonotype appeared many times. The chain has TRBV7-8 and TRBJ1-2; TRBD1 aligns across 10 bases. Per the germline V gene, CDR1 is SGHVS and CDR2 is FQNEAQ. This CDR3 is built from 17 residues. Germline trimming cut 5 bases from V and 4 bases from J; bases unmatched to any gene: 13. CDR3 loop: CASSPLTGGDAPYGYTF. CDR3 nucleotide sequence: TGTGCCAGCAGCCCCCTGACAGGGGGCGATGCTCCCTATGGCTACACCTTC.

This clonotype occurred once. A much bigger clone sits one base away, suggesting this may be a read error. The chain combines TRBV6-5 with TRBJ1-1; 7 positions agree with TRBD1. Germline CDR1 and CDR2: MNHEY and SVGAGI. The CDR3 has 15 residues. Germline trimming cut 4 bases from V and 4 bases from J; bases unmatched to any gene: 9. The CDR3 DNA sequence: TGTGCCAGCAGTTCCGGGGACAGATCGGCCACTGAAGCTTTCTTT. It yields the protein CASSSGDRSATEAFF.

This clonotype was picked up many times. The chain has TRBV20-1 and TRBJ2-5; TRBD2 matches at 16 bases. V gave up 6 bases and J gave up 4 bases; unmatched junction bases: 5. Germline V CDR1 and CDR2: DFQATT, SNEGSKA (reference sequence). The CDR3 contains 15 residues. This chain's CDR3 is CSATGTSGGVETQYF. The CDR3 coding sequence is TGCAGTGCCACTGGGACTAGCGGGGGGGTAGAGACCCAGTACTTC.

The CDR3 sequence: CSAPTRQNSGNTIYF. The DNA for the CDR3 is TGCAGTGCTCCTACAAGACAGAACTCTGGAAACACCATATATTTT. The chain uses TRBV20-1 and TRBJ1-3; D is possibly TRBD1 (5 bases). The CDR3 is made up of 15 amino acids. The germline gives CDR1 DFQATT, CDR2 SNEGSKA (reference sequence). The V and J ends lost 5 bases and 0 bases respectively, with 14 bases between them.

This clonotype was picked up many times. The chain combines TRBV20-1 with TRBJ1-1; D is uncertain. Trimming shortened V by 3 bases and J by 5 bases, and 16 bases separated the two germline ends. This CDR3 contains 14 residues. Germline V gene data show CDR1 as DFQATT and CDR2 as SNEGSKA (reference sequence). The CDR3 sequence is CSASPGFLKTEAFF. CDR3 nucleotides: TGCAGTGCTAGTCCGGGATTCCTTAAGACTGAAGCTTTCTTT.

V and J are TRBV19 and TRBJ2-7; 8 nucleotides line up with TRBD1. CDR1 and CDR2 (germline): LNHDA, SQIVND (reference sequence). V trimming: 7 bases; J trimming: 2 bases; junction bases outside the gene matches: 7. The CDR3 is 14 residues long. CDR3 sequence (DNA): TGTGCCAGTACGGAGGGCAGGGGGCCCTACGAGCAGTACTTC. Translating it yields CASTEGRGPYEQYF.

The rearrangement links TRBV27 to TRBJ1-5; D perhaps matches TRBD1 (6 bases). This CDR3 region has 15 residues. The germline V gene has CDR1 MNHEY and CDR2 SMNVEV (reference sequence). Trimming left V 4 bases short and J 7 bases short, with 17 bases between. The CDR3 sequence is CASSSFGGRGQPQHF. DNA for the CDR3: TGTGCCAGCAGTTCATTCGGGGGGCGCGGACAGCCCCAGCATTTT.

The chain's CDR3 is CASSQVLEASGGHTQYF. The CDR3 nucleotides read TGCGCCAGCAGCCAAGTTCTTGAGGCTAGCGGGGGACATACGCAGTATTTT. The V gene is TRBV4-3, the J gene TRBJ2-3; TRBD2 matches at 10 bases. J was trimmed by 7 bases and V by 1 base; bases with no gene match: 11. The germline V gene has CDR1 LGHNA and CDR2 YSLEER. The length of the CDR3 is 17 residues.

This clonotype was counted between two and nine times. V usage is TRBV7-2 and J usage is TRBJ1-3; tentative D call: TRBD1 (6 bases). Trimming removed 0 bases at V and 4 bases at J, with 13 bases between. This CDR3 has 16 residues. Germline values: CDR1 SGHTA, CDR2 FQGNSA. The CDR3 region is CASSLAGGRNGNTIYF. The CDR3 bases are TGTGCCAGCAGCTTAGCCGGGGGCAGGAACGGAAACACCATATATTTT.

This clonotype was counted many times. The chain recombines TRBV29-1 with TRBJ1-4; no firm D call. CDR3 length: 10 amino acids. The V end was cut by 6 bases, the J end by 8 bases, with 7 bases between. The germline gives CDR1 SQVTM, CDR2 ANQGSEA. The chain's CDR3 is CSVGDEKLFF. The CDR3 DNA reads TGCAGCGTAGGAGACGAAAAACTGTTTTTT.

The chain employs TRBV20-1 and TRBJ2-1; D is tentatively TRBD1 or TRBD2 (5 bases each). V was cut by 2 bases and J by 15 bases, with 26 bases left in between. The V gene's germline CDR1 is DFQATT and CDR2 SNEGSKA (reference sequence). The CDR3 extends over 15 amino acids. This chain's CDR3 is CSARSSGRDPWRGFF. CDR3 in DNA: TGCAGTGCTAGATCCAGCGGCCGGGACCCGTGGCGAGGGTTCTTC.